This T cell receptor beta chain was sequenced in a study of blood T cell repertoires in COVID-19 (dated by TCRdb to about 2020). Some background on the complete study: Samples covering the acute and convalescent phases of COVID-19 were provided by collaborators in the United States, Italy and Spain. The prospective study material was composed of cDNA or gDNA derived from T cells, B-cell-depleted T cells, or PBMCs. Deeply sampled blood TCRbeta repertoires from subjects exposed to, actively infected with, or recovered from COVID-19 were included in the dataset. A freely available public database, intended as a resource for researchers studying the immune response to SARS-CoV-2, is where the repertoires were released. Samples came from the ongoing ImmuneRACE study (first 160 participants) plus 1,254 subjects from 6 global collaborators. Nearly every sample came with metadata listing a de-identified subject ID, COVID-19 status, age in years and sex. Where available, HLA class I and class II types were obtained from metadata supplied by the sample provider rather than from assay-based typing.

TCRbeta CDR3 regions were amplified from genomic DNA by means of the immunoSEQ Assay, a bias-controlled multiplex PCR. In the authors' own workflow: The number of nucleated cells in each sample was estimated from the amplification of reference gene primers within the assay. To quantify the absolute abundance of each unique TCRbeta CDR3 rearrangement, sequence reads were collapsed and filtered. For each sample, productive Simpson clonality was calculated as the square root of Simpson's diversity index over productive rearrangements. TCRdb re-hosts the immuneACCESS table, in-frame sequences only. Its copies lack some clones; in the studies checked, an unresolved V gene accounts for under half of them, and the cause for the rest is not known. The D gene and trimming were derived from the DNA, and the V and J assignments and clone size from that table. Present in this sample are 160,000 or so clones, over 75% of which were seen just once. The ten most abundant clones make up roughly 5.7% of the sample.

The CDR3 contains 16 residues, cysteine and phenylalanine counted. The kept DNA is CDR3 alone, 48 bases in frame from the first base. Clipping removes 5 bases from V and 2 bases from J, with 8 as the unmatched junction base count. CDR1 SGHTA and CDR2 FQGNSA were looked up in the germline V gene. Enrolling through a virtual design, the prospective study's participants ranged in age from roughly 18 to 89 years and lived across some 22 United States geographic areas. In the prospective study, cohorts were assigned on the basis of participant-reported clinical history obtained from a screening survey and a study questionnaire. In the prospective study, whole blood, serum and a nasopharyngeal or oropharyngeal swab were collected from each participant by mobile phlebotomists. Over a roughly two-month period, participants in the prospective study had the option of providing additional blood draws and questionnaires. Prospective study blood samples were shipped either frozen or at room temperature before DNA extraction.

Summary of the overall study and its limitations: How much clinical and demographic metadata was included differed by source and by participant, and the metadata was provided uncurated.

Worth noting for this clone: It lacks a known antigen. No base quality values were provided; no much bigger clone lies one nucleotide off.

Sequenced: PBMCs or T cells enriched from blood (not recorded which). The rearranged chain carries TRBV7-2 and TRBJ2-3; the central 9 bases match TRBD2. The clonotype comes from a woman aged 40 to 49 with acute COVID-19. The bases read TGTGCCAGCAGCCCTAGAGTAGCGGGAGTCACAGATACGCAGTATTTT. Protein translation: CASSPRVAGVTDTQYF.